The 10 T cell receptor beta chains in this list originate from one sample, sequenced in a study of shared clonotypes between healthy human individuals. Only CD45RO-negative cells positively selected for CCR7 counted as naive CD8 cells, so terminally differentiated effector memory CD45RA+ cells were excluded. Profiled with immunoSEQ multiplex PCR; TCRdb holds only in-frame clones, not every one. Of 2 million or so clones listed, about 95% were seen once; the top ten hold roughly 1.1%. Sequencing was performed on naive CD8+ T cells sorted from blood. These receptor sequences come from a man aged 18 to 30 in good health.

V gene TRBV9 combines with J gene TRBJ2-7, with a tentative D call TRBD1 (6 bases). Trimming left V 5 bases short and J 2 bases short, with 17 bases between. CDR1 SGDLS and CDR2 YYNGEE come from the germline V gene. This CDR3 is 15 amino acids long. The CDR3, as DNA: TGTGCCAGCAGTCCCGGTGAGGGGGTTCCCTACGAGCAGTACTTC. Amino acid sequence: CASSPGEGVPYEQYF.

As for this clone: Other DNA sequences from this sample encode an identical CDR3 as well. The gene calls are TRBV9 and TRBJ1-4; no clear D. This CDR3 comprises 14 residues. Germline values: CDR1 SGDLS, CDR2 YYNGEE. V shed 0 bases and J shed 0 bases, with 3 bases lying between them. The CDR3 loop reads CASSVGATNEKLFF. CDR3 sequence (DNA): TGTGCCAGCAGCGTAGGCGCAACTAATGAAAAACTGTTTTTT. The whole variable domain, filled in from reference TRBV9 and TRBJ1-4, reads DSGVTQTPKHLITATGQRVTLRCSPRSGDLSVYWYQQSLDQGLQFLIQYYNGEERAKGNILERFSAQQFPDLHSELNLSSLELGDSALYFCASSVGATNEKLFFGSGTQLSVL.

Concerning this clone itself: At the DNA level, this CDR3 is encoded by other sequences in the same sample as well. The J gene is TRBJ2-1, the V gene TRBV9; no reliable D call. The length of the CDR3 is 11 residues. The germline V gene has CDR1 SGDLS and CDR2 YYNGEE. Trimming left V 3 bases short and J 9 bases short, with 7 bases between. The CDR3 nucleotides read TGTGCCAGCAGCGACGATGGTGAGCAGTTCTTC. Translating it yields CASSDDGEQFF. Drawing the rest from reference TRBV9 and TRBJ2-1, the complete variable domain is DSGVTQTPKHLITATGQRVTLRCSPRSGDLSVYWYQQSLDQGLQFLIQYYNGEERAKGNILERFSAQQFPDLHSELNLSSLELGDSALYFCASSDDGEQFFGPGTRLTVL.

The chain uses TRBV15 and TRBJ1-1; possible D gene TRBD1, 5 bases. V shed 2 bases and J shed 3 bases, with 10 bases lying between them. The CDR3 loop spans 14 amino acids. CDR1 and CDR2 from the germline V gene are LNHNV and YYDKDF (reference sequence). The CDR3 reads CATSRQQVYTEAFF. CDR3 sequence (DNA): TGTGCCACCAGCAGACAACAGGTATACACTGAAGCTTTCTTT.

This chain links TRBV10-2 with TRBJ2-1; TRBD2 matches at 12 bases. Germline CDR1 is WSHSY and CDR2 is SAAADI. This CDR3 spans 18 amino acids. Germline trimming cut 2 bases from V and 1 base from J; bases unmatched to any gene: 6. The CDR3 DNA reads as TGCGCCAGCAGTGAGGGACTAGCGGGACCCATTTCCTACAATGAGCAGTTCTTC. It translates to CASSEGLAGPISYNEQFF.

This rearrangement joins TRBV27 to TRBJ2-7; 12 bases are a match to TRBD2. Per the germline V gene, CDR1 is MNHEY and CDR2 is SMNVEV (reference sequence). V dropped 3 bases and J dropped 3; count of bases not matched to a gene: 12. The CDR3 extends over 18 amino acids. The CDR3 sequence: CASSFVPTSGRVSYEQYF. CDR3 DNA sequence: TGTGCCAGCAGTTTTGTGCCGACTAGCGGGAGAGTTAGCTACGAGCAGTACTTC.

V gene TRBV11-1 combines with J gene TRBJ1-2, with 9 bases that match TRBD1. The V gene end was trimmed by 5 bases and the J gene end by 5 bases; junction bases not matched to a gene: 12. Germline V CDR1 and CDR2: SGHAT, FQDESV (reference sequence). This CDR3 region has 16 residues. The CDR3 loop is CASSGSGTGSLYGYTF. CDR3 in DNA: TGTGCCAGCAGCGGATCCGGGACAGGGTCCCTTTATGGCTACACCTTC.

The DNA of the CDR3 is TGTGCCAGTAGTATAGAGGAGGAGCGGGAGGGCCAAGATACGCAGTATTTT. Translating it yields CASSIEEEREGQDTQYF. This chain joins TRBV19 and TRBJ2-3; 10 positions agree with TRBD2. This CDR3 contains 17 residues. V lost 0 bases, J lost 5 bases, and 8 bases stayed unmatched. Germline V gives CDR1 LNHDA, CDR2 SQIVND (reference sequence).

The genes are TRBV19 and TRBJ2-7; possibly TRBD2 for D (6 bases). V lost 5 bases to trimming and J lost 2 bases, with 19 bases between them. This CDR3 is built from 16 residues. Germline V lookup: CDR1 LNHDA, CDR2 SQIVND (reference sequence). The CDR3: CASSPTSGTDPYEQYF. The CDR3 DNA reads TGTGCCAGTAGTCCTACCTCCGGGACTGATCCCTACGAGCAGTACTTC.

This chain links TRBV5-4 with TRBJ1-1; 10 positions agree with TRBD1. This CDR3 spans 16 amino acids. Germline CDR1 SGHNT, CDR2 YYREEE (reference sequence). With 4 bases clipped from V and 0 bases from J, the junction kept 6 bases outside the gene matches. The CDR3 DNA is TGTGCCAGCAGCCATGGACAGGGGGGGATGAACACTGAAGCTTTCTTT. Translation gives CASSHGQGGMNTEAFF.